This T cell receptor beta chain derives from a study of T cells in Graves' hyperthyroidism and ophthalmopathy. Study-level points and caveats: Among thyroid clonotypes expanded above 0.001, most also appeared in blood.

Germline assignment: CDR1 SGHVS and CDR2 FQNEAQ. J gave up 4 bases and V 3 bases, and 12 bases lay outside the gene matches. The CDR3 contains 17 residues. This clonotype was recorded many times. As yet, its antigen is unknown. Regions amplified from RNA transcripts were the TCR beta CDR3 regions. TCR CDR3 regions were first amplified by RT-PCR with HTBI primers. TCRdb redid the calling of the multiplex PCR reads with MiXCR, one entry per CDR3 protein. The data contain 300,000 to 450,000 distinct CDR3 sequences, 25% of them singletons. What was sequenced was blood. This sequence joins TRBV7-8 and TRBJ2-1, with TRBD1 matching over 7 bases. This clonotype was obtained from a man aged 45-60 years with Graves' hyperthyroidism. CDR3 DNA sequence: TGTGCCAGCAGCTTGGTGATGGGACAGATCCCTTACAATGAGCAGTTCTTC. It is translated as CASSLVMGQIPYNEQFF.